This entry features one TCR beta chain sequence. Its specificity is not known. The sample comes from a study of blood T cells in healthy people across ages. Across the whole study: About one barcoded TCR beta cDNA was captured per two T cells.

Study-wide points: Expanded clonotype shifts may have been confounded, as the donors had an unknown CMV status.

CDR3 length: 13 amino acids. V lost 5 bases, J lost 4 bases, and 7 bases stayed unmatched. The germline CDR1 and CDR2 sequences are DFQATT and SNEGSKA (reference sequence). PCR was performed a second time for about 6 to 12 cycles using a sample-barcoded 5' primer and a J-beta primer mix. Each CDR3 protein is one row after TCRdb ran MiXCR on the 5' RACE reads. The table has 780,000 or so distinct CDR3 sequences, around 25% seen once. These records were also assigned to another study, of T cells of mothers and their children. That investigation notes: Per child, 2.5 million to 3 million TCR beta CDR3 reads were obtained, against over 9.5 million per mother. The authors identified no persistent microchimeric T cell clones.

The TCR comes from a boy aged 5-17 years in good health. Sequencing was done on a sample of blood. The chain combines TRBV20-1 with TRBJ2-7; 8 nucleotides match TRBD2. The DNA for the CDR3 is TGCAGTGCTCCGGGGGGGGGCACATACGAGCAGTACTTC. Translation: CSAPGGGTYEQYF.